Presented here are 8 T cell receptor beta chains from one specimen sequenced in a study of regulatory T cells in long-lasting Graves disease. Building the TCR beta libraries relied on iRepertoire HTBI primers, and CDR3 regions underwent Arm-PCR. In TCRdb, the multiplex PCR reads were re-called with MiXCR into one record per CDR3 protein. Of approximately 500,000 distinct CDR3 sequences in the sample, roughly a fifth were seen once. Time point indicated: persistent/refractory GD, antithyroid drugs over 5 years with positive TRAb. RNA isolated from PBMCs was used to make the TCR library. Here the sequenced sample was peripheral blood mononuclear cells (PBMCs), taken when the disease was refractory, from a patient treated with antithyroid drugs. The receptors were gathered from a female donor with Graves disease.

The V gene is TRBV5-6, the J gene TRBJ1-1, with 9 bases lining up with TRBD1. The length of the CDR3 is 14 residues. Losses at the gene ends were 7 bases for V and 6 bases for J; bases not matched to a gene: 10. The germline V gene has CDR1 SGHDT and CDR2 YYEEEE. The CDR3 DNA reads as TGTGCCAGCGGGACAGGGAGGGTCTACGCTGAAGCTTTCTTT. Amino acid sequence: CASGTGRVYAEAFF.

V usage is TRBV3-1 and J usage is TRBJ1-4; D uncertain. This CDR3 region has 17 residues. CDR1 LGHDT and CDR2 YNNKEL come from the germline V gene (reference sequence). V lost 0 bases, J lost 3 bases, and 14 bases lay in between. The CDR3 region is CASSQDVGRPPNEKLFF. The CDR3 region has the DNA TGTGCCAGCAGCCAAGATGTTGGCAGGCCCCCTAATGAAAAACTGTTTTTT.

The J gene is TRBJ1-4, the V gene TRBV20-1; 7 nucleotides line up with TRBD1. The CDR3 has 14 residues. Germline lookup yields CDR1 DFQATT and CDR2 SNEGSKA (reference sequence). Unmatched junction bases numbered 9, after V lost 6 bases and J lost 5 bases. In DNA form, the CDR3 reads TGCAGTGCCCTCACAGGGGAGGAAAATGAAAAACTGTTTTTT. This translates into CSALTGEENEKLFF.

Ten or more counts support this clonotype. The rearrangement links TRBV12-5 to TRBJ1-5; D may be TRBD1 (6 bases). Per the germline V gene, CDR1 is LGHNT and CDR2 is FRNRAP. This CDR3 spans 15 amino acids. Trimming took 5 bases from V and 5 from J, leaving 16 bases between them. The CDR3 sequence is CASGNPGAGDQPQHF. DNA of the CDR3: TGTGCTAGTGGTAACCCAGGGGCTGGGGATCAGCCCCAGCATTTT. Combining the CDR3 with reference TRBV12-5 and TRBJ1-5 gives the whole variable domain DARVTQTPRHKVTEMGQEVTMRCQPILGHNTVFWYRQTMMQGLELLAYFRNRAPLDDSGMPKDRFSAEMPDATLATLKIQPSEPRDSAVYFCASGNPGAGDQPQHFGDGTRLSIL.

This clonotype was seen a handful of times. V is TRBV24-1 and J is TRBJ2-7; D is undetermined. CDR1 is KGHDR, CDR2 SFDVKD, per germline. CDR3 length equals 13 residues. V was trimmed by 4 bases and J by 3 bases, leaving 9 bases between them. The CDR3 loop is CATSEGSDYEQYF. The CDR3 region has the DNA TGTGCCACCAGTGAGGGGTCTGACTACGAGCAGTACTTC.

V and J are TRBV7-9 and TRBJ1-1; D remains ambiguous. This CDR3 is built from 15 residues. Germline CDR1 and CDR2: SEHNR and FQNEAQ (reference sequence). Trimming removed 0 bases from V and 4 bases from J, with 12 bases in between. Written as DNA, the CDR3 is TGTGCCAGCAGCTTAGCCCCGGGAGGTAGCACTGAAGCTTTCTTT. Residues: CASSLAPGGSTEAFF.

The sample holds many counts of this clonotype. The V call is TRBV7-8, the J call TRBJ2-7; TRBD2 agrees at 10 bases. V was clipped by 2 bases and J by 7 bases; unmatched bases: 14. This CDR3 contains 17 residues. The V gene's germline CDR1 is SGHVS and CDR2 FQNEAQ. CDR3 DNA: TGTGCCAGCAGCTTAAGAGCGGGAGGGCCCCCGGAGGGTGAGCAGTACTTC. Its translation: CASSLRAGGPPEGEQYF.

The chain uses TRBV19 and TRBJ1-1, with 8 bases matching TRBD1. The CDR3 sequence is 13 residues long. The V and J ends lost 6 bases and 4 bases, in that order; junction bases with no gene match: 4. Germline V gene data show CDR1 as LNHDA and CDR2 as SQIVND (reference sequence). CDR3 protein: CASRQDRGTEAFF. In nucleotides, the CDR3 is TGTGCCAGTAGACAAGACAGGGGCACTGAAGCTTTCTTT.